This is a list of T cell receptor beta chains from one sample in a study of Ad26.COV2.S vaccination and SARS-CoV-2 variants. Repertoires were generated with immunoSEQ multiplex PCR, while TCRdb's copy carries only in-frame clones and drops some. The table lists around 300,000 clones, about 88% of them singletons. Sequenced material: peripheral blood, taken in a trial of Ad26.COV2.S vaccine versus placebo. The source of these receptors is a person aged 18-60 years who received the Ad26.COV2.S COVID-19 vaccine or a placebo. Both conserved end residues are part of each CDR3. A D gene is named only where the DNA matches it firmly. Clone size is stated in some rows and not others, as once, few, many or a class when expanded.

clone size: .; D gene: .; CDR3 length: 14; J gene: TRBJ1-6; V gene: TRBV6-6; CDR3 DNA: TGTGCCAGCAGTTACCTAGGGACTAATTCACCCCTCCACTTT; CDR3 protein: CASSYLGTNSPLHF
clone size: .; D gene: .; CDR3 length: 14; J gene: TRBJ2-7; V gene: TRBV4-1; CDR3 DNA: TGCGCCAGCAGCCAACCTTGGGGACATCGCGAGCAGTACTTC; CDR3 protein: CASSQPWGHREQYF
clone size: .; D gene: .; CDR3 length: 15; J gene: TRBJ1-2; V gene: TRBV9; CDR3 DNA: TGTGCCAGCAGCGTAGTTTCGGACGGGGTGTATGGCTACACCTTC; CDR3 protein: CASSVVSDGVYGYTF
clone size: .; D gene: .; CDR3 length: 11; J gene: TRBJ1-1; V gene: TRBV7-2; CDR3 DNA: TGTGCCAGCAGCTCCAGGCGGGTTCCTTTCTTT; CDR3 protein: CASSSRRVPFF
clone size: .; D gene: TRBD1; CDR3 length: 14; J gene: TRBJ1-2; V gene: TRBV30; CDR3 DNA: TGTGCCTGGACCCGAGACAGGGTGATAGGTGGCTACACCTTC; CDR3 protein: CAWTRDRVIGGYTF
clone size: .; D gene: .; CDR3 length: 17; J gene: TRBJ2-5; V gene: TRBV7-2; CDR3 DNA: TGTGCCAGCAGCTTAGTAAGGCTAGGGGCAGCTTCAGAGACCCAGTACTTC; CDR3 protein: CASSLVRLGAASETQYF
clone size: .; D gene: .; CDR3 length: 15; J gene: TRBJ1-2; V gene: TRBV13; CDR3 DNA: TGTGCCAGCAGCTTAGAAGCTCCAGGGAACAATGGCTACACCTTC; CDR3 protein: CASSLEAPGNNGYTF
clone size: once; D gene: .; CDR3 length: 15; J gene: TRBJ1-5; V gene: TRBV27; CDR3 DNA: TGTGCCAGCAGGGGTCTCCTGTCTAGCAATCAGCCCCAGCATTTT; CDR3 protein: CASRGLLSSNQPQHF
clone size: once; D gene: .; CDR3 length: 15; J gene: TRBJ2-2; V gene: TRBV6-5; CDR3 DNA: TGTGCCAGCAGACGGGATGTTACCAACACCGGGGAGCTGTTTTTT; CDR3 protein: CASRRDVTNTGELFF
clone size: .; D gene: .; CDR3 length: 17; J gene: TRBJ1-6; V gene: TRBV18; CDR3 DNA: TGTGCCAGCTCACCACTACCCCCCAGCCAGCCGAATTCACCCCTCCACTTT; CDR3 protein: CASSPLPPSQPNSPLHF
clone size: .; D gene: .; CDR3 length: 13; J gene: TRBJ1-2; V gene: TRBV19; CDR3 DNA: TGTGCCAGTAGTACCACCTCCCGACAGGCTGGCACCTTC; CDR3 protein: CASSTTSRQAGTF
clone size: .; D gene: TRBD2; CDR3 length: 15; J gene: TRBJ2-5; V gene: TRBV19; CDR3 DNA: TGTGCCAGTACTAAACTAGCGGGAGGGCGTGAGACCCAGTACTTC; CDR3 protein: CASTKLAGGRETQYF
clone size: .; D gene: TRBD2; CDR3 length: 16; J gene: TRBJ2-3; V gene: TRBV11-2; CDR3 DNA: TGTGCCAGCAGCCCCACCCGTGGGGGGGTCACAGATACGCAGTATTTT; CDR3 protein: CASSPTRGGVTDTQYF
clone size: few; D gene: .; CDR3 length: 16; J gene: TRBJ2-4; V gene: TRBV7-2; CDR3 DNA: TGTGCCAGCAGCCCCGGGGGGACAGTAGCCAAAAACATTCAGTACTTC; CDR3 protein: CASSPGGTVAKNIQYF
clone size: .; D gene: TRBD1; CDR3 length: 15; J gene: TRBJ1-1; V gene: TRBV9; CDR3 DNA: TGTGCCAGCAGCGTAGAGAGGGGGCCGAACACTGAAGCTTTCTTT; CDR3 protein: CASSVERGPNTEAFF
clone size: .; D gene: TRBD1; CDR3 length: 14; J gene: TRBJ1-2; V gene: TRBV5-4; CDR3 DNA: TGTGCCAGCAGCCTAGGACAGGGGAGGTATGGCTACACCTTC; CDR3 protein: CASSLGQGRYGYTF
clone size: once; D gene: TRBD1; CDR3 length: 16; J gene: TRBJ2-7; V gene: TRBV7-6; CDR3 DNA: TGTGCCAGCAGCTTAGCGTTCGGGGACAGGTCCTACGAGCAGTACTTC; CDR3 protein: CASSLAFGDRSYEQYF
clone size: .; D gene: .; CDR3 length: 17; J gene: TRBJ1-1; V gene: TRBV5-4; CDR3 DNA: TGTGCCAGCAGCTTGTTAGGGGTGGGGGCCCTCAACACTGAAGCTTTCTTT; CDR3 protein: CASSLLGVGALNTEAFF
clone size: .; D gene: .; CDR3 length: 15; J gene: TRBJ1-2; V gene: TRBV4-2; CDR3 DNA: TGTGCCAGCAGCCCCTCACCGGGCGGTAACTATGGCTACACCTTC; CDR3 protein: CASSPSPGGNYGYTF
clone size: .; D gene: TRBD1; CDR3 length: 19; J gene: TRBJ1-4; V gene: TRBV15; CDR3 DNA: TGTGCCACCAGCAGCGGCCACAGGGGCCCCATTATTATTCATGAAAAACTGTTTTTT; CDR3 protein: CATSSGHRGPIIIHEKLFF
clone size: .; D gene: .; CDR3 length: 13; J gene: TRBJ2-2; V gene: TRBV3-1/TRBV3-2; CDR3 DNA: TGTGCCAGCAGCCAAGGTAACACCGGGGAGCTGTTTTTT; CDR3 protein: CASSQGNTGELFF
clone size: .; D gene: TRBD1; CDR3 length: 15; J gene: TRBJ2-5; V gene: TRBV18; CDR3 DNA: TGTGCCAGCTCACCAGTCACAGGGGTTCAAGAGACCCAGTACTTC; CDR3 protein: CASSPVTGVQETQYF
clone size: .; D gene: .; CDR3 length: 14; J gene: TRBJ2-7; V gene: TRBV25-1; CDR3 DNA: TGTGCCAGCAGTGAATCCGAGAAGGACTACGAGCAGTACTTC; CDR3 protein: CASSESEKDYEQYF
clone size: .; D gene: .; CDR3 length: 14; J gene: TRBJ1-2; V gene: TRBV11-2; CDR3 DNA: TGTGCCAGCAGCGTCAGCAGGGGTGCCTATGGCTACACCTTC; CDR3 protein: CASSVSRGAYGYTF
clone size: once; D gene: .; CDR3 length: 16; J gene: TRBJ1-1; V gene: TRBV5-4; CDR3 DNA: TGTGCCAGCAGCCCCCCGGACCGAATGGGCAACACTGAAGCTTTCTTT; CDR3 protein: CASSPPDRMGNTEAFF
clone size: .; D gene: .; CDR3 length: 17; J gene: TRBJ2-7; V gene: TRBV21-1; CDR3 DNA: TGTGCCAGCAGCCAAACTGGGACTAGCGGGACCGCCTACGAGCAGTACTTC; CDR3 protein: CASSQTGTSGTAYEQYF
clone size: .; D gene: .; CDR3 length: 14; J gene: TRBJ2-7; V gene: TRBV6-5; CDR3 DNA: TGTGCCAGCAGTTCCAGGACAGAACCCTACGAGCAGTACTTC; CDR3 protein: CASSSRTEPYEQYF
clone size: .; D gene: TRBD1; CDR3 length: 16; J gene: TRBJ1-2; V gene: TRBV27; CDR3 DNA: TGTGCCAGCAGCCTCGGACAGGGGGGGGCTAACTATGGCTACACCTTC; CDR3 protein: CASSLGQGGANYGYTF
clone size: once; D gene: TRBD2; CDR3 length: 16; J gene: TRBJ2-2; V gene: TRBV7-9; CDR3 DNA: TGTGCCAGCAGCTTAATTAGCGGGACTGACGCCGGGGAGCTGTTTTTT; CDR3 protein: CASSLISGTDAGELFF
clone size: .; D gene: .; CDR3 length: 13; J gene: TRBJ2-1; V gene: TRBV7-3; CDR3 DNA: TGTGCCAGCAGCCCTAGCACCTACAATGAGCAGTTCTTC; CDR3 protein: CASSPSTYNEQFF
clone size: .; D gene: TRBD2; CDR3 length: 11; J gene: TRBJ2-1; V gene: TRBV20-1; CDR3 DNA: TGCAGTGCTGGAAGCGGGGGGTCACAGTTCTTC; CDR3 protein: CSAGSGGSQFF
clone size: .; D gene: .; CDR3 length: 17; J gene: TRBJ2-7; V gene: TRBV7-6; CDR3 DNA: TGTGCCAGCAGCTTAGGGACTCGGGACACCTTAATTTACGAGCAGTACTTC; CDR3 protein: CASSLGTRDTLIYEQYF
clone size: .; D gene: .; CDR3 length: 11; J gene: TRBJ2-2; V gene: TRBV3-1/TRBV3-2; CDR3 DNA: TGTGCCAGCCAGCTCACCGGGGAGCTGTTTTTT; CDR3 protein: CASQLTGELFF
clone size: .; D gene: .; CDR3 length: 14; J gene: TRBJ1-1; V gene: TRBV18; CDR3 DNA: TGTGCCAGCTCTCAAAGGGGAAGGGACACTGAAGCTTTCTTT; CDR3 protein: CASSQRGRDTEAFF
clone size: few; D gene: .; CDR3 length: 17; J gene: TRBJ1-4; V gene: TRBV7-2; CDR3 DNA: TGTGCCAGCAGCTTAGTCCATCTCAGGTCAACTAATGAAAAACTGTTTTTT; CDR3 protein: CASSLVHLRSTNEKLFF
clone size: .; D gene: .; CDR3 length: 11; J gene: TRBJ1-1; V gene: TRBV30; CDR3 DNA: TGTGCCTGGAGTGTCAGGTGGGAAGCTTTCTTT; CDR3 protein: CAWSVRWEAFF
clone size: .; D gene: TRBD1; CDR3 length: 15; J gene: TRBJ2-7; V gene: TRBV5-1; CDR3 DNA: TGCGCCAGCAGCTTGGGGACAGGGGGCGGGTACGAGCAGTACTTC; CDR3 protein: CASSLGTGGGYEQYF